This T cell receptor (beta chain) is drawn from a study of blood T cells in healthy people across ages. Study background: Per every two T cells, about one barcoded beta molecule was captured by template switching. Findings and caveats of the study: Older age coincided with a roughly linear decline in TCR beta diversity per million T cells. Without sorted subsets, naive and antigen-experienced compartments could not be conclusively compared.

It was with a sample-barcoded 5' primer and a J-beta primer mix that a second PCR of roughly 7 to 12 cycles was run. Each single sample gave us at least 2.5 million CDR3-containing paired-end reads. TCRdb re-analysed the 5' RACE reads in MiXCR, keeping a single row per CDR3 protein. The sample has 1.2 million to 1.5 million distinct CDR3 sequences; about 43% are singletons. Worth noting for this clonotype: What it recognizes is unknown.

The source is a woman in her late teens or twenties in good health. What was sequenced was blood.

Here the CDR3 reads CASTNALAGEYNEQYF. The CDR3, as DNA: TGCGCCAGCACCAACGCGCTAGCGGGGGAATACAATGAGCAGTACTTC. The chain combines TRBV4-1 with TRBJ2-5; 10 positions agree with TRBD2. The CDR3 consists of 16 residues. Germline-derived CDR1 and CDR2 are MGHRA and YSYEKL. V dropped 7 bases and J dropped 11; count of bases not matched to a gene: 19.